Below are 8 T cell receptor beta chains sequenced from a single sample in a study of OX40 agonist ivuxolimab in advanced cancers. Assay: immunoSEQ multiplex PCR; the TCRdb copy retains only in-frame clones and omits some. The table has roughly 76,000 clones, roughly nine tenths seen once. Sequenced material: CD4+ or CD8+ T cells sorted from blood, taken in a trial of the OX40 agonist ivuxolimab. These receptors all come from an adult with an advanced solid tumor such as melanoma, head and neck, liver or kidney cancer.

The chain recombines TRBV6-1 with TRBJ1-2; D not resolved. The CDR3 contains 13 residues. Trimming cost V 7 bases and J 4 bases, with 13 bases left between them. The germline V gene encodes CDR1 MNHNS and CDR2 SASEGT. This CDR3 is CASTPSPPYGYTF. The DNA for the CDR3 is TGTGCCAGCACCCCCTCCCCACCCTATGGCTACACCTTC.

The V gene is TRBV5-1, the J gene TRBJ1-4; D not certain. In germline, CDR1 is SGHRS, CDR2 YFSETQ. V gave up 2 bases and J gave up 8 bases, with 13 bases separating them. CDR3 length equals 14 residues. CDR3: CASSFGSRGEKLFF. The CDR3 bases are TGCGCCAGCAGCTTTGGGTCCAGAGGGGAAAAACTGTTTTTT.

This clone was found a few times. The CDR3 is CSVDWRGRGSYEQYF. The CDR3 region has the DNA TGCAGCGTTGATTGGAGGGGAAGAGGATCCTACGAGCAGTACTTC. The chain employs TRBV29-1 and TRBJ2-7, with a possible D match to TRBD2 (6 bases). The length of the CDR3 is 15 residues. V shed 3 bases and J shed 1 base, with 16 bases lying between them. Germline CDR1 SQVTM, CDR2 ANQGSEA.

CDR3 DNA: TGCAGCGTCCCCGGACTAGCGGGAGGGGAGACCCAGTACTTC. It is translated as CSVPGLAGGETQYF. This sequence joins TRBV29-1 and TRBJ2-5; 15 positions agree with TRBD2. Germline values: CDR1 SQVTM, CDR2 ANQGSEA. V was clipped by 6 bases and J by 5 bases; unmatched bases: 4. This CDR3 is 14 amino acids long.

The chain carries TRBV9 and TRBJ1-5; 8 positions match TRBD1. The germline CDR1 and CDR2 sequences are SGDLS and YYNGEE. V shed 3 bases and J 7 bases; nucleotides not matched to a gene: 6. The CDR3 loop spans 14 amino acids. This chain's CDR3 is CASSATGGQQPQHF. The CDR3 DNA sequence: TGTGCCAGCAGCGCTACAGGGGGACAGCAGCCCCAGCATTTT.

This sequence joins TRBV25-1 and TRBJ2-7; D uncertain. Germline loops: CDR1 MGHDK, CDR2 SYGVNS. Trimming removed 4 bases at V and 4 bases at J, with 17 bases between. The CDR3 runs to 15 residues. For the CDR3, the DNA is TGTGCCAGCAGTGTGGGGAACCCCTGGATTTACGAGCAGTACTTC. It translates to CASSVGNPWIYEQYF.

The genes are TRBV9 and TRBJ2-1, with D uncertain. The germline CDR1 and CDR2 sequences are SGDLS and YYNGEE. The CDR3 totals 16 residues. V was trimmed by 4 bases and J by 5 bases, leaving 19 bases between them. The CDR3 loop is CASSPFTTQTHNEQFF. The CDR3 DNA sequence: TGTGCCAGCAGCCCTTTTACCACTCAGACTCACAATGAGCAGTTCTTC.

The V and J genes are TRBV6-1 and TRBJ2-7, with D maybe TRBD2 (6 bases). Germline lookup yields CDR1 MNHNS and CDR2 SASEGT. This CDR3 has 12 residues. The V gene lost 7 bases and the J gene lost 7 bases, with 14 bases spanning the gap. In DNA form, the CDR3 reads TGTGCCAGCATTCGCACGGGGGAGGAGCAGTACTTC. Protein sequence: CASIRTGEEQYF.